The 16 T cell receptor beta chains given below trace back to one sample, sequenced in a study of blood T cell repertoires in COVID-19. TCRdb's copy holds only in-frame clones and misses some; the assay was immunoSEQ multiplex PCR. Among a few hundred thousand clones listed, around nine tenths were seen once. The sequenced sample consisted of PBMCs or T cells enriched from blood (not recorded which). These receptors originate from a woman in her sixties or seventies who had recovered from COVID-19.

This sequence joins TRBV5-1 and TRBJ1-3, with a weak D call TRBD1 (6 bases). This CDR3 contains 15 residues. V was trimmed by 4 bases and J by 4 bases, leaving 15 bases between them. Per the germline V gene, CDR1 is SGHRS and CDR2 is YFSETQ. The CDR3 bases are TGCGCCAGCAGCCGTACAGGGTCGGGGGGAAACACCATATATTTT. As protein: CASSRTGSGGNTIYF. The full variable domain, in which reference TRBV5-1 and TRBJ1-3 provide the parts outside the CDR3, is KAGVTQTPRYLIKTRGQQVTLSCSPISGHRSVSWYQQTPGQGLQFLFEYFSETQRNKGNFPGRFSGRQFSNSRSEMNVSTLELGDSALYLCASSRTGSGGNTIYFGEGSWLTVV.

In its sample, this clone was seen a few times. This chain joins TRBV4-1 and TRBJ1-5; perhaps TRBD1 as D (6 bases). Germline V gives CDR1 MGHRA, CDR2 YSYEKL. This CDR3 spans 15 amino acids. V lost 5 bases, J lost 5 bases, and 16 bases lay in between. The CDR3 reads CASSYGDRFDQPQHF. The CDR3 DNA sequence: TGCGCCAGCAGCTACGGAGACAGGTTCGATCAGCCCCAGCATTTT.

The CDR3, as DNA: TGTGCCAGCGCCCGGACAGGGGCGCGTGAAAAACTGTTTTTT. This translates into CASARTGAREKLFF. This sequence joins TRBV3-1 (or the pseudogene TRBV3-2) and TRBJ1-4; TRBD1 aligns across 9 bases. CDR1 is LGHDT, CDR2 YNNKEL, per germline (reference sequence). Losses at the gene ends were 8 bases for V and 7 bases for J; bases not matched to a gene: 8. The CDR3 contains 14 residues.

This chain joins TRBV2 and TRBJ1-2; D unclear. CDR3 length: 11 residues. V dropped 6 bases and J dropped 1 base, with 3 bases sitting between them. Germline V CDR1 and CDR2: SNHLY, FYNNEI. The DNA of the CDR3 is TGTGCCAGCAGCAATAACTATGGCTACACCTTC. Encoded protein: CASSNNYGYTF. Looking up the rest from reference TRBV2 and TRBJ1-2 gives the full variable domain: EPEVTQTPSHQVTQMGQEVILRCVPISNHLYFYWYRQILGQKVEFLVSFYNNEISEKSEIFDDQFSVERPDGSNFTLKIRSTKLEDSAMYFCASSNNYGYTFGSGTRLTVV.

The J gene is TRBJ2-5, the V gene TRBV10-3; 7 bases match TRBD2. Looked up from germline, CDR1 is ENHRY and CDR2 is SYGVKD. There are 14 residues in the CDR3. The junction had 4 bases not matched to a gene; V was cut back by 4 bases and J by 2 bases. The CDR3, as DNA: TGTGCCATCAGTGTGAGCGGGGCGCAAGAGACCCAGTACTTC. The encoded protein is CAISVSGAQETQYF.

This clone was recorded only once. This chain joins TRBV30 and TRBJ1-5; possible D gene TRBD1, 5 bases. Trimming stripped 4 bases from V and 4 bases from J, with 11 bases between. CDR1 is GTSNPN, CDR2 SVGIG, per germline (reference sequence). The CDR3 is made up of 13 amino acids. The CDR3 DNA sequence: TGTGCCTGGAACCGGGAGGGGAATCAGCCCCAGCATTTT. It yields the protein CAWNREGNQPQHF. The full variable domain, its missing parts supplied by reference TRBV30 and TRBJ1-5, is SQTIHQWPATLVQPVGSPLSLECTVEGTSNPNLYWYRQAAGRGLQLLFYSVGIGQISSEVPQNLSASRPQDRQFILSSKKLLLSDSGFYLCAWNREGNQPQHFGDGTRLSIL.

The chain combines TRBV5-1 with TRBJ2-7, with 8 bases identical to TRBD2. After removal of 0 bases from V and 6 bases from J, the junction contained 5 bases not matched to a gene. Germline lookup yields CDR1 SGHRS and CDR2 YFSETQ. The CDR3 spans 14 residues. This CDR3 reads CASSLGGTSTEQYF. DNA for the CDR3: TGCGCCAGCAGCTTGGGTGGGACTAGTACCGAGCAGTACTTC.

The genes are TRBV5-1 and TRBJ1-4, with TRBD1 matching over 7 bases. V was pared by 4 bases and J by 5 bases, with 8 bases of the junction left unmatched. CDR1 is SGHRS, CDR2 YFSETQ, per germline. The CDR3 runs to 15 residues. The DNA for the CDR3 is TGCGCCAGCAGCCGATCCGGGACAGAGAATGAAAAACTGTTTTTT. It translates to CASSRSGTENEKLFF.

The genes are TRBV11-2 and TRBJ2-7, with 7 bases matching TRBD1. The CDR3 is 13 amino acids. The V gene's germline CDR1 is SGHAT and CDR2 FQNNGV. Losses at the gene ends were 4 bases for V and 3 bases for J; bases not matched to a gene: 3. The CDR3 DNA is TGTGCCAGCAGCTCCCGGGACAGCTACGAGCAGTACTTC. Translation gives CASSSRDSYEQYF.

The chain carries TRBV5-4 and TRBJ1-6; 8 bases are a match to TRBD1. Germline V gene data show CDR1 as SGHNT and CDR2 as YYREEE (reference sequence). CDR3 length equals 14 residues. J was trimmed by 8 bases and V by 4 bases; bases with no gene match: 5. CDR3 sequence reads: CASSLRGPDSPLHF. The CDR3 region has the DNA TGTGCCAGCAGCCTCAGGGGGCCCGATTCACCCCTCCACTTT.

This clone was picked up one time. V gene TRBV3-1 (or the pseudogene TRBV3-2) combines with J gene TRBJ1-2; 12 bases agree with TRBD1. Germline assignment: CDR1 LGHDT and CDR2 YNNKEL (reference sequence). The CDR3 extends over 14 amino acids. V trimming: 1 base; J trimming: 9 bases; junction bases outside the gene matches: 3. CDR3 sequence reads: CASSQGDRGLSYTF. CDR3 bases: TGTGCCAGCAGCCAAGGGGACAGGGGGCTTAGCTACACCTTC.

The chain is built from TRBV30 and TRBJ2-5; TRBD2 might be the D (5 bases). From germline, CDR1 is GTSNPN and CDR2 SVGIG (reference sequence). The CDR3 spans 13 residues. Trimming removed 2 bases from V and 4 bases from J, with 11 bases in between. This CDR3 reads CAWSPGMAETQYF. DNA of the CDR3: TGTGCCTGGAGTCCCGGGATGGCAGAGACCCAGTACTTC.

This chain connects TRBV10-2 to TRBJ2-5; D gene unclear. V lost 2 bases and J 2 bases, leaving 3 bases between the germline ends. CDR3 size: 12 residues. From germline, CDR1 is WSHSY and CDR2 SAAADI. CDR3 in DNA: TGCGCCAGCAGTGAGCCGCAAGAGACCCAGTACTTC. Protein: CASSEPQETQYF.

V usage is TRBV10-1 and J usage is TRBJ1-1; TRBD1 aligns across 8 bases. V dropped 3 bases and J dropped 5; count of bases not matched to a gene: 8. This CDR3 has 15 residues. Germline V gene lookup returns CDR1 WNHNN and CDR2 SYGVQD (reference sequence). CDR3 sequence: CASSEQGTGGTEAFF. The CDR3 DNA reads TGCGCCAGCAGTGAACAAGGGACAGGAGGAACTGAAGCTTTCTTT.

This clone was observed a few times. The chain is built from TRBV7-9 and TRBJ1-4; 11 bases fit TRBD1. The trim removed 4 bases at V and 1 base at J, leaving 5 bases unmatched. The germline V gene has CDR1 SEHNR and CDR2 FQNEAQ (reference sequence). This CDR3 has 17 residues. This CDR3 reads CASSSGQGAGTNEKLFF. Written as DNA, the CDR3 is TGTGCCAGCAGCTCCGGACAGGGGGCCGGAACTAATGAAAAACTGTTTTTT.

The chain couples TRBV3-1 (or the pseudogene TRBV3-2) to TRBJ2-3; D ambiguous. This CDR3 has 11 amino acids. The germline CDR1 and CDR2 sequences are LGHDT and YNNKEL (reference sequence). Trimming stripped 4 bases from V and 6 bases from J, with 5 bases between. The CDR3 DNA sequence: TGTGCCAGCAGCCGTAGTGATACGCAGTATTTT. It translates to CASSRSDTQYF.